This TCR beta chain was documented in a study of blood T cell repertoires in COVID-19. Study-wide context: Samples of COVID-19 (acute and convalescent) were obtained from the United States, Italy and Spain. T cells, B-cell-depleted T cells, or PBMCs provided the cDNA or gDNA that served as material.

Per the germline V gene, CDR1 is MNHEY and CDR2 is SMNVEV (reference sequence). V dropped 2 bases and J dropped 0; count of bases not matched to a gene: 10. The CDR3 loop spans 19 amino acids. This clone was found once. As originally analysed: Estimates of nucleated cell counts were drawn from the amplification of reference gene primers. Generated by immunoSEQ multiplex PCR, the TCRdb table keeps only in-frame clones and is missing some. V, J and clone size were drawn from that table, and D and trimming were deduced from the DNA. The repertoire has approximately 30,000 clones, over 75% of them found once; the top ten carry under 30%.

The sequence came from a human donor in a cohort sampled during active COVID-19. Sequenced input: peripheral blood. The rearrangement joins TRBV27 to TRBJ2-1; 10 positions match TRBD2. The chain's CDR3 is CASSLRISGGQSSYNEQFF. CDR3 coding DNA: TGTGCCAGCAGTTTACGAATTAGCGGGGGGCAAAGCTCCTACAATGAGCAGTTCTTC.